This entry lists 20 T cell receptor beta chains sequenced from one sample in a study of T-cell reconstitution after alpha-beta-depleted transplantation in children. Unique molecular identifiers were used in preparing the TCRbeta library. One entry per CDR3 protein results from TCRdb running MiXCR on the PCR reads. The table lists just under 550,000 distinct CDR3 sequences, around 20% of them singletons. The sample consisted of PBMCs from the stem cell graft donor, taken from the stem cell graft. Receptor source: a human donor who donated a stem cell graft to a child with acute lymphoblastic leukemia.

Only a few counts were recorded for this clonotype. The rearrangement uses TRBV5-4 and TRBJ2-7, with D perhaps TRBD1 (6 bases). Germline V gene sequence: CDR1 SGHNT, CDR2 YYREEE (reference sequence). This CDR3 spans 14 amino acids. Trimming removed 2 bases at V and 9 bases at J, with 18 bases between. CDR3 protein: CASSFASQGRGQYF. CDR3 nucleotide sequence: TGTGCCAGCAGCTTTGCCTCACAGGGTCGCGGGCAGTACTTC.

This chain uses TRBV12-3 or TRBV12-4 with TRBJ2-1; 8 nucleotides align to TRBD2. Trimming took 10 bases from V and 1 from J; bases not matched to a gene: 15. There are 17 residues in the CDR3. CDR3 region: CATGEAGVLRSYNEQFF. The CDR3 nucleotides read TGTGCCACGGGGGAAGCGGGAGTCTTGAGGTCCTACAATGAGCAGTTCTTC.

This rearrangement joins TRBV10-3 to TRBJ2-2, with D possibly matching TRBD1 (6 bases). This CDR3 comprises 14 residues. With 10 bases removed from V and 0 bases from J, the gap between germline ends came to 12 bases. Germline V gene sequence: CDR1 ENHRY, CDR2 SYGVKD. The CDR3 nucleotides are TGTGCCACCAGGGGACAACCGAACACCGGGGAGCTGTTTTTT. It specifies CATRGQPNTGELFF.

This chain joins TRBV28 and TRBJ2-7, with D perhaps given as TRBD1 or TRBD2 (6 bases each). The CDR3 consists of 16 residues. Trimming left V 4 bases short and J 9 bases short, with 25 bases between. CDR1 and CDR2 (germline): MDHEN, SYDVKM. The CDR3 sequence: CASSSQWGALTSGQYF. The DNA of the CDR3 is TGTGCCAGCAGTTCCCAGTGGGGGGCCCTGACTTCTGGGCAGTACTTC. The whole variable domain, filled in from reference TRBV28 and TRBJ2-7, reads DVKVTQSSRYLVKRTGEKVFLECVQDMDHENMFWYRQDPGLGLRLIYFSYDVKMKEKGDIPEGYSVSREKKERFSLILESASTNQTSMYLCASSSQWGALTSGQYFGPGTRLTVT.

The chain employs TRBV9 and TRBJ2-1, with D perhaps TRBD2 (6 bases). V gave up 2 bases and J gave up 4 bases, with 10 bases separating them. Germline V gene sequence: CDR1 SGDLS, CDR2 YYNGEE. The CDR3 totals 14 residues. In nucleotides, the CDR3 is TGTGCCAGCAGCGTGTCTAGCGCGTACAATGAGCAGTTCTTC. It translates to CASSVSSAYNEQFF.

The chain couples TRBV14 to TRBJ2-2; no clear D. The germline V and J ends were trimmed by 2 bases and 6 bases, with 16 bases remaining between them. CDR3 length: 16 residues. Germline V gene lookup returns CDR1 SGHDN and CDR2 FVKESK. CDR3 coding DNA: TGTGCCAGCAGCCAACCCGGCCTGGTAGTCGCCGGGGAGCTGTTTTTT. Translated: CASSQPGLVVAGELFF.

This clonotype turned up a few times. The V call is TRBV20-1, the J call TRBJ1-1; 7 bases are a match to TRBD1. J gave up 4 bases and V 2 bases, and 10 bases lay outside the gene matches. Germline CDR1 and CDR2: DFQATT and SNEGSKA (reference sequence). The CDR3 runs 15 residues. DNA of the CDR3: TGCAGTGCTAGAATAAAGGGAACAGGGGCCACTGAAGCTTTCTTT. Translated: CSARIKGTGATEAFF.

The chain combines TRBV5-5 with TRBJ1-1; 11 nucleotides agree with TRBD1. This CDR3 has 18 amino acids. J was trimmed by 7 bases and V by 1 base; bases with no gene match: 15. CDR1 is SGHKS and CDR2 is YYEKEE in the germline V gene (reference sequence). In nucleotides, the CDR3 is TGTGCCAGCAGCTTGACCGGGACAGGGGGTTGGATGCGGGTTGAAGCTTTCTTT. Encoded protein: CASSLTGTGGWMRVEAFF.

There are a few counts of this clonotype. This rearrangement joins TRBV5-1 to TRBJ1-6; D call uncertain. Germline assignment: CDR1 SGHRS and CDR2 YFSETQ. V lost 2 bases, J lost 7 bases, and 13 bases lay in between. The CDR3 length is 15 residues. Here the CDR3 DNA reads TGCGCCAGCAGCTTTCGGATGGCGGCCAATTCACCCCTCCACTTT. Translating it yields CASSFRMAANSPLHF.

The sample holds a few counts of this clonotype. The rearrangement links TRBV25-1 to TRBJ1-2; D ambiguous. The germline V gene encodes CDR1 MGHDK and CDR2 SYGVNS. The CDR3 has 16 amino acids. Between the trimmed V and J ends, which lost 0 bases and 0 bases, there was a span of 11 bases. CDR3 nucleotide sequence: TGTGCCAGCAGTGAATATATTGGCGGTGCTAACTATGGCTACACCTTC. The encoded protein is CASSEYIGGANYGYTF.

The chain joins TRBV9 to TRBJ2-1; 12 positions match TRBD2. The CDR3 totals 16 residues. The J segment lost 5 bases and the V segment lost 4 bases, leaving 7 bases of the junction unmatched. CDR1 SGDLS and CDR2 YYNGEE come from the germline V gene. For the CDR3, the DNA is TGTGCCAGCAGCTATACGGGACTAGCGGGCAACAATGAGCAGTTCTTC. Amino acids: CASSYTGLAGNNEQFF.

The J gene is TRBJ2-7, the V gene TRBV24-1; D remains ambiguous. The CDR3 is 13 residues long. The V and J ends lost 0 bases and 3 bases respectively, with 5 bases between them. Looked up from germline, CDR1 is KGHDR and CDR2 is SFDVKD. The CDR3 is CATSDLGSYEQYF. The DNA for the CDR3 is TGTGCCACCAGTGATTTGGGAAGCTACGAGCAGTACTTC.

The chain uses TRBV6-2 or TRBV6-3 and TRBJ2-4; 8 bases map to TRBD2. The CDR3 length is 14 residues. The J segment lost 3 bases and the V segment lost 4 bases, leaving 2 bases of the junction unmatched. Germline lookup yields CDR1 MNHEY and CDR2 SVGEGT. The CDR3 loop reads CASSFSGSKNIQYF. The DNA for the CDR3 is TGTGCCAGCAGTTTCAGCGGGAGCAAAAACATTCAGTACTTC.

Only a few counts were recorded for this clonotype. The J gene is TRBJ2-1, the V gene TRBV5-1; D may correspond to TRBD1 or TRBD2 (5 bases each). CDR1 and CDR2 from the germline V gene are SGHRS and YFSETQ. There are 14 residues in the CDR3. Trimming took off 5 bases at V and 6 bases at J, with 15 bases between the two ends. Here the CDR3 reads CASRTGDGSNEQFF. The DNA for the CDR3 is TGCGCCAGCAGGACCGGGGACGGAAGCAATGAGCAGTTCTTC. Full variable domain (remainder filled in from reference TRBV5-1 and TRBJ2-1): KAGVTQTPRYLIKTRGQQVTLSCSPISGHRSVSWYQQTPGQGLQFLFEYFSETQRNKGNFPGRFSGRQFSNSRSEMNVSTLELGDSALYLCASRTGDGSNEQFFGPGTRLTVL.

This clonotype was detected only a few times. The chain is built from TRBV11-1 and TRBJ2-2, with 14 bases identical to TRBD2. The CDR3 totals 18 residues. The V and J ends lost 5 bases and 4 bases, in that order; junction bases with no gene match: 9. CDR1 SGHAT and CDR2 FQDESV come from the germline V gene (reference sequence). In DNA, the CDR3 is TGTGCCAGCAGCCTCGGACTAGCGGGAGGTTATGTCACCGGGGAGCTGTTTTTT. Protein: CASSLGLAGGYVTGELFF.

The V call is TRBV28, the J call TRBJ2-1, with 11 bases lining up with TRBD2. The V gene's germline CDR1 is MDHEN and CDR2 SYDVKM. Trimming at V came to 5 bases and at J to 3 bases, leaving 3 bases not matched to a gene. This CDR3 contains 15 residues. The CDR3, as DNA: TGTGCCAGCAGTAAGGGACTAGCGGTCTACAATGAGCAGTTCTTC. Translated: CASSKGLAVYNEQFF.

The rearrangement links TRBV11-2 to TRBJ1-3; perhaps TRBD1 as D (5 bases). CDR1 is SGHAT, CDR2 FQNNGV, per germline. This CDR3 region has 14 residues. Trimming took off 4 bases at V and 4 bases at J, with 11 bases between the two ends. CDR3 nucleotides: TGTGCCAGCAGCTCGCTTAGACAGGGAAACACCATATATTTT. It specifies CASSSLRQGNTIYF.

This clonotype was seen a few times. The rearrangement links TRBV20-1 to TRBJ2-7, with D possibly called TRBD1 or TRBD2 (5 bases each). This CDR3 has 13 residues. Trimming took 7 bases from V and 4 from J, leaving 17 bases between them. The germline CDR1 and CDR2 sequences are DFQATT and SNEGSKA (reference sequence). CDR3 nucleotides: TGCAGTGTGAGGGGTGGGAGTTGGTACGAGCAGTACTTC. The encoded protein is CSVRGGSWYEQYF.

The rearrangement links TRBV9 to TRBJ2-4; no definite D call. The CDR3 runs to 15 residues. Trimming removed 0 bases from V and 1 base from J, with 8 bases in between. Germline CDR1 is SGDLS and CDR2 is YYNGEE. The CDR3, as DNA: TGTGCCAGCAGCGTAGGTCCAATTGCCAAAAACATTCAGTACTTC. The encoded protein is CASSVGPIAKNIQYF.

This clonotype was detected only a few times. The V gene is TRBV27, the J gene TRBJ2-3; D is possibly TRBD1 (5 bases). Trimming pared 0 bases from V and 5 bases from J, leaving 6 bases between. The CDR3 totals 13 residues. CDR1 is MNHEY, CDR2 SMNVEV, per germline (reference sequence). The DNA for the CDR3 is TGTGCCAGCAGTTTATCGGGGCGAGATACGCAGTATTTT. Protein sequence: CASSLSGRDTQYF.